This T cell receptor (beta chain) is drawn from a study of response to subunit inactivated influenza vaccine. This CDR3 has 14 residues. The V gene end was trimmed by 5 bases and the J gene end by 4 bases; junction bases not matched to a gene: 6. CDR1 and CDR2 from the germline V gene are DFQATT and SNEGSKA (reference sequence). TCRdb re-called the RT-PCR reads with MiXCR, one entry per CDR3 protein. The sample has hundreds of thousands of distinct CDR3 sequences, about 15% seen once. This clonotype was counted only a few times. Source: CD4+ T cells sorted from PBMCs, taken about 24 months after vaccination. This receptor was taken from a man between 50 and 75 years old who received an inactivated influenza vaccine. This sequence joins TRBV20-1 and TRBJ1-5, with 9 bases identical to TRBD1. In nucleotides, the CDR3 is TGCAGTGCTGCAACAGGGGGCGGTAATCAGCCCCAGCATTTT. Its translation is CSAATGGGNQPQHF.